A single T cell receptor (beta chain) is shown here with its context. The CDR3 extends over 10 amino acids. The data belong to a study of blood T cell repertoires in COVID-19. As for the study in general: There were acute and convalescent COVID-19 samples, and they came from the United States, Italy and Spain. In each case, the material was cDNA or gDNA derived from T cells, B-cell-depleted T cells, or PBMCs.

As handled by the study authors: Estimation of nucleated cell counts relied on the amplification of reference gene primers. The method was immunoSEQ multiplex PCR; TCRdb's version includes in-frame clones alone and lacks a portion of them. V, J and clone size are taken as reported in that table, and D and trimming were inferred from the DNA itself. The table lists about 170,000 clones, less than 90% of them singletons. It was during active infection that Seattle patients were enrolled and then longitudinally followed. The TCR was taken from a woman aged 60 to 75 with COVID-19, enrolled during active disease. The sample consisted of peripheral blood. The chain combines TRBV21-1 with TRBJ2-3; TRBD1, the D gene given by the table, was not confirmed from the DNA. TRBV21-1 is given as a pseudogene. The CDR3 sequence: CLEQGQTQYF. The CDR3 DNA is TGTCTAGAACAGGGGCAAACGCAGTATTTT.